This T cell receptor (beta chain) was obtained from a study of graft-versus-host responses after intestinal transplantation. Overall study context: Anti-thymocyte globulin was used for induction in all recipients, who then took tacrolimus and steroids for 2 to 4 years.

Findings of the study overall: Recipient marrow harbored GvH clones, some of which surfaced first in ileum or blood. Early post-transplant falls in HvG clones accompanied the peak levels of circulating GvH clones.

Germline CDR1 is SGHKS and CDR2 is YYEKEE (reference sequence). CDR3 length: 16 amino acids. Trimming stripped 0 bases from V and 0 bases from J, with 9 bases between. For this clone: Its matching antigen is unknown.

Sequencing was performed with immunoSEQ multiplex PCR; in TCRdb, only in-frame clones are kept and a portion is missing. Found here are approximately 130,000 clones, more than 90% of them singletons; the top ten hold 0.16%. The chain links TRBV5-5 to TRBJ1-4; D is ambiguous. This material consisted of unstimulated CD4+ T cells sorted from spleen or lymph node cells, taken before intestinal transplant. The TCR was taken from a human donor who received an intestinal transplant. The DNA for the CDR3 is TGTGCCAGCAGCTTGGTTGGTACTACAACTAATGAAAAACTGTTTTTT. Protein: CASSLVGTTTNEKLFF.